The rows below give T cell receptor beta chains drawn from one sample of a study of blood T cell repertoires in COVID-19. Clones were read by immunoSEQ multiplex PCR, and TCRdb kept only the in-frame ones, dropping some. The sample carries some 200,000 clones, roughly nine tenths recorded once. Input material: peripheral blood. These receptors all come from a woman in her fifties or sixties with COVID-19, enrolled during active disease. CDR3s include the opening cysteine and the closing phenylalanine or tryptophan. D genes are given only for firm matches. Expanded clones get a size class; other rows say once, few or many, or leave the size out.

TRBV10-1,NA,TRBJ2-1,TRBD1,TGCGCCAGCAGTCCCGGGACAGGGACTAACTACAATGAGCAGTTCTTC,CASSPGTGTNYNEQFF
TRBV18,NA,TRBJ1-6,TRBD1,TGTGCCAGCTCGGGACAGGGTTCGGTCGGAAATTCACCCCTCCACTTT,CASSGQGSVGNSPLHF
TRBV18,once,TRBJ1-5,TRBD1,TGTGCCAGCTCACCTTCCCCCATCGGGACAGGGGTCCAGCCCCAGCATTTT,CASSPSPIGTGVQPQHF
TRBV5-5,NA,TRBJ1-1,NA,TGTGCCAGCAGCGCCCTCCGGGAACCCCCGAACACTGAAGCTTTCTTT,CASSALREPPNTEAFF
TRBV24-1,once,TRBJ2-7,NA,TGTGCCACCAGTGACTGGACTGGGAACTCCTACGAGCAGTACTTC,CATSDWTGNSYEQYF
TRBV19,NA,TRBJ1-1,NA,TGTGCCAGTACCCTATTCGCAGGGGAAAACACTGAAGCTTTCTTT,CASTLFAGENTEAFF
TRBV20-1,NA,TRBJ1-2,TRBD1,TGCAGTGCTAGTCGTATCGCAGGGGGAGTTGGCTACACCTTC,CSASRIAGGVGYTF
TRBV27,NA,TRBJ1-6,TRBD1,TGTGCCAGCACCGGACAGGCCCTGCAGGATTCACCCCTCCACTTT,CASTGQALQDSPLHF
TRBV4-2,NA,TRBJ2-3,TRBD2,TGTGCCAGCAGCCCAGTCGGGACTAGCGGGAGGGAAGATACGCAGTATTTT,CASSPVGTSGREDTQYF
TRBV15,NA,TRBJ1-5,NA,TGTGCCACCAGCAGTTTTGGGGCATTCCAGCCCCAGCATTTT,CATSSFGAFQPQHF
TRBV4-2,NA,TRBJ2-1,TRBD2,TGTGCCAGCAGCCAAGATCCCGGGACTAGCGGGAGGTTAGATGAGCAGTTCTTC,CASSQDPGTSGRLDEQFF
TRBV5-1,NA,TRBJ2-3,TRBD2,TGCGCCAGCAGCCCGGGGACTAGCTCCAATACGCAGTATTTT,CASSPGTSSNTQYF
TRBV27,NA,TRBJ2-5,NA,TGTGCCAGCAGTAAACAGGTACCGCAAGAGACCCAGTACTTC,CASSKQVPQETQYF
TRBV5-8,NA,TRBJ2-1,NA,TGTGCCAGCAGCTCCTGGAGGAGCTCCTACAATGAGCAGTTCTTC,CASSSWRSSYNEQFF
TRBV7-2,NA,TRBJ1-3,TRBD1,TGTGCCAGCAGCTCCCGACAGGGGGCTGGATCTGGAAACACCATATATTTT,CASSSRQGAGSGNTIYF
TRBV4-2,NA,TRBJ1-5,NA,TGTGCCAGCAGCCAAGATTCCCTCAGGGATAGCAATCAGCCCCAGCATTTT,CASSQDSLRDSNQPQHF
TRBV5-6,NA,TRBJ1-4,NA,TGTGCCAGCAGATACCTCCGGGAACTTAATGAAAAACTGTTTTTT,CASRYLRELNEKLFF
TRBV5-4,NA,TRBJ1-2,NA,TGTGCCAGCAGCTTGGTTCAGGGTGGGATCTATGGCTACACCTTC,CASSLVQGGIYGYTF
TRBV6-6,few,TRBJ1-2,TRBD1,TGTGCCAGCAGTTCAACAGACAGGGTGAGGTATGGCTACACCTTC,CASSSTDRVRYGYTF
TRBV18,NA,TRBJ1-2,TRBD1,TGTGCCAGCTCACCGGCCTCCGGGACAGGGAAAATTAACTATGGCTACACCTTC,CASSPASGTGKINYGYTF
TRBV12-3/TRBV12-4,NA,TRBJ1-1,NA,TGTGCCAGCAGTTTAGGGGGCACAGGGGCTTTCTTT,CASSLGGTGAFF
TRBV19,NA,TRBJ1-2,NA,TGTGCCAGTAGTATGTTTGGGGAGAGGGTCTATGGCTACACCTTC,CASSMFGERVYGYTF
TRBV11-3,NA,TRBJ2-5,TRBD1,TGTGCCAGCAGCCCCCGGGACAGACAAGAGACCCAGTACTTC,CASSPRDRQETQYF
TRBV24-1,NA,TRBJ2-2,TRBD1,TGTGCCACCAGTGAGGGACAGGGGGCAAACGGGGAGCTGTTTTTT,CATSEGQGANGELFF
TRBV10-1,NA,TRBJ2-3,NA,TGCGCCACCTCCAAGACGGGAGTCGGCACAGATACGCAGTATTTT,CATSKTGVGTDTQYF
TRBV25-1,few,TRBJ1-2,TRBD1,TGTGCCAGCAGTGAAGGGACAGGGGTATATAACTATGGCTACACCTTC,CASSEGTGVYNYGYTF
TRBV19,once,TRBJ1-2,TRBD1,TGTGCCAGTAGTATTATCCCTACGGGACAGTCTAACTATGGCTACACCTTC,CASSIIPTGQSNYGYTF
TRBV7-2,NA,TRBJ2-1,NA,TGTGCCAGCAGCCCTCTAAGACTAGTTGGTGAGCAGTTCTTC,CASSPLRLVGEQFF
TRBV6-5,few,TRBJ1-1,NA,TGTGCCAGCAAAACAGGGTTGAACACTGAAGCTTTCTTT,CASKTGLNTEAFF